Below are 3 T cell receptor beta chains sequenced from a single sample in a study of T cells in women clearing cervical HPV infection. Clones were sequenced by immunoSEQ multiplex PCR, and TCRdb holds only the in-frame ones, with some missing. The table for this sample gives 25,000 to 35,000 clones. The sample consisted of blood buffy coat. Receptor source: a woman between 18 and 70 years old with a cervical HPV16 infection that either progressed to CIN3+ or cleared (not recorded which).

Concerning this clone: The CDR3 is cut off 3 residues early in the read; its end comes from the germline J gene. The V gene is TRBV20-1, the J gene TRBJ1-1, with TRBD1 matching over 10 bases. Per the germline V gene, CDR1 is DFQATT and CDR2 is SNEGSKA (reference sequence). V dropped 0 bases and J dropped 6; count of bases not matched to a gene: 4. The length of the CDR3 is 14 residues. The CDR3 is CSARDGTGAAEAFF. The CDR3 DNA, read in part, is TGCAGTGCTAGAGATGGGACAGGGGCGGCTGAA.

Points on this clone: The CDR3 end falls 3 residues outside the read, so it is completed with the germline J gene. The chain combines TRBV18 with TRBJ2-5; D is unclear. In germline, CDR1 is KGHSH, CDR2 LQKENI. CDR3 length: 12 residues. Between the trimmed V and J ends, which lost 5 bases and 2 bases, there was a span of 6 bases. CDR3 bases read: TGTGCCAGCTCAGTGCAGCAAGAGACC. Its protein is CASSVQQET. The entire CDR3 is CASSVQQETQYF.

Partial CDR3 DNA: TGTGCCAGCAGTTTGAGCGGTCCCTACGAG. Translation gives CASSLSGPYE. The CDR3 reads in full as CASSLSGPYEQYF. The chain joins TRBV2 to TRBJ2-7, with D possibly matching TRBD2 (5 bases). The CDR3 goes on 3 residues after the read ends, and that part is filled in from the germline J gene. Germline V gene lookup returns CDR1 SNHLY and CDR2 FYNNEI. The CDR3 loop spans 13 amino acids. V was cut by 5 bases and J by 2 bases, with 10 bases left in between.